This paragraph covers one T cell receptor (beta chain) sequence. This record belongs to a study of blood T cell repertoires in COVID-19. Overall study: Nucleic acid was either cDNA or gDNA, and it came from T cells, B-cell-depleted T cells, or PBMCs.

Assay used: immunoSEQ multiplex PCR; TCRdb lists only in-frame clones, some missing. The sample has 170,000 or so clones, roughly 86% seen once; the top ten hold less than 0.7%. Per germline, CDR1 GTSNPN and CDR2 SVGIG (reference sequence). The V and J ends lost 0 bases and 8 bases respectively, with 19 bases between them. The length of the CDR3 is 16 residues. What was sequenced was peripheral blood. The J gene is TRBJ1-4, the V gene TRBV30; tentatively, D is TRBD1 (5 bases). The clonotype originates from a man aged 55 to 70 with COVID-19, enrolled during active disease. The CDR3 sequence: CAWSVGATSGAEKLFF. In nucleotides, the CDR3 is TGTGCCTGGAGTGTTGGGGCGACCTCGGGAGCCGAAAAACTGTTTTTT.